The sequence of this T cell receptor beta chain was determined in a study of control samples from healthy donors and cancer patients. CDR1 MNHEY and CDR2 SVGEGT come from the germline V gene. The CDR3 is made up of 14 amino acids. The trim removed 2 bases at V and 4 bases at J, leaving 5 bases unmatched. In this sample, this clone turned up once. Produced via immunoSEQ multiplex PCR; TCRdb's table is partial and in-frame only. The sample lists tens of thousands of clones, approximately 93% occurring once. This sequence joins TRBV6-2 or TRBV6-3 and TRBJ2-7, with 7 bases lining up with TRBD1. The clonotype was recovered from a woman aged 30 to 39 in good health. Source material: blood. The DNA of the CDR3 is TGTGCCAGCAGTTACGCCCGGGACAGATACGAGCAGTACTTC. This translates into CASSYARDRYEQYF.